The 23 T cell receptor beta chains below all came from one sample that was sequenced in a study of shared clonotypes between healthy human individuals. The data were produced by immunoSEQ multiplex PCR, yet TCRdb's version contains in-frame clones alone and is incomplete. This sample yields under 1,100,000 clones, of which 75% are seen a single time; approximately 1.5% belongs to the top ten. What was sequenced was memory CD4+ T cells sorted from blood. The subset: CD45RA-negative fraction. The source is a man aged 18-30 years in good health.

Points on this clone: Other DNA variants within this sample encode the same CDR3. V gene TRBV18 combines with J gene TRBJ1-3, with TRBD1 matching over 7 bases. The CDR3 is 16 residues long. CDR1 is KGHSH, CDR2 LQKENI, per germline. The trim removed 1 base at V and 0 bases at J, leaving 3 bases unmatched. In nucleotides, the CDR3 is TGTGCCAGCTCACCACTCGGACAGGTCTCTGGAAACACCATATATTTT. Encoded protein: CASSPLGQVSGNTIYF. The full variable domain, with the rest looked up from reference TRBV18 and TRBJ1-3, is NAGVMQNPRHLVRRRGQEARLRCSPMKGHSHVYWYRQLPEEGLKFMVYLQKENIIDESGMPKERFSAEFPKEGPSILRIQQVVRGDSAAYFCASSPLGQVSGNTIYFGEGSWLTVV.

Only one count was recorded for this clone. This chain links TRBV6-5 with TRBJ1-4; TRBD1 aligns across 9 bases. The length of the CDR3 is 14 residues. Trimming at V came to 5 bases and at J to 6 bases, leaving 4 bases not matched to a gene. Germline lookup yields CDR1 MNHEY and CDR2 SVGAGI. DNA for the CDR3: TGTGCCAGCAGTCAAGGACAGGGGTATGAAAAACTGTTTTTT. As protein: CASSQGQGYEKLFF.

The genes are TRBV10-3 and TRBJ2-5; D is undetermined. CDR1 ENHRY and CDR2 SYGVKD come from the germline V gene. V lost 3 bases and J 4 bases, leaving 6 bases between the germline ends. CDR3 length: 12 amino acids. CDR3 DNA: TGTGCCATCAGTGACTACTTAGAGACCCAGTACTTC. It yields the protein CAISDYLETQYF.

The rearrangement links TRBV9 to TRBJ2-3, with TRBD2 as a possible D gene (7 bases). The CDR3 is 17 residues long. Germline CDR1 reads SGDLS; CDR2 reads YYNGEE. Between the trimmed V and J ends, which lost 4 bases and 2 bases, there was a span of 20 bases. This CDR3 reads CASSPGGQGPLTDTQYF. The CDR3 nucleotides read TGTGCCAGCAGCCCCGGGGGGCAGGGGCCCCTCACAGATACGCAGTATTTT. Full variable domain (remainder filled in from reference TRBV9 and TRBJ2-3): DSGVTQTPKHLITATGQRVTLRCSPRSGDLSVYWYQQSLDQGLQFLIQYYNGEERAKGNILERFSAQQFPDLHSELNLSSLELGDSALYFCASSPGGQGPLTDTQYFGPGTRLTVL.

With respect to this clone: Other DNA sequences in the sample encode the same CDR3. The gene calls are TRBV5-1 and TRBJ2-6; D gene ambiguous. Trimming left V 0 bases short and J 2 bases short, with 3 bases between. This CDR3 is 14 amino acids long. The germline V gene encodes CDR1 SGHRS and CDR2 YFSETQ. CDR3 sequence (DNA): TGCGCCAGCAGCTTGGGCGCTGGGGCCAACGTCCTGACTTTC. Its protein product is CASSLGAGANVLTF.

This clone was seen just once. The chain couples TRBV28 to TRBJ2-7; D is possibly TRBD2 (5 bases). Germline CDR1 is MDHEN and CDR2 is SYDVKM. The CDR3 contains 11 residues. The V end was cut by 5 bases, the J end by 9 bases, with 11 bases between. CDR3: CASSGGWVQYF. CDR3 nucleotides: TGTGCCAGCAGTGGAGGTTGGGTGCAGTACTTC.

The rearrangement uses TRBV23-1 and TRBJ2-6, with unresolved D. TRBV23-1 is marked as an open reading frame, function uncertain. Trimming left V 0 bases short and J 0 bases short, with 6 bases between. This CDR3 comprises 16 residues. CDR3 residues: CASSQSCFSGANVLTF. CDR3 DNA sequence: TGCGCCAGCAGTCAATCGTGCTTCTCTGGGGCCAACGTCCTGACTTTC.

This rearrangement joins TRBV6-5 to TRBJ2-1; weak D call: TRBD2 (6 bases). CDR3 length: 12 amino acids. Per germline, CDR1 MNHEY and CDR2 SVGAGI. Trimming pared 5 bases from V and 9 bases from J, leaving 11 bases between. The CDR3 is CASSAGLGEQFF. CDR3 DNA: TGTGCCAGCAGTGCGGGGCTGGGTGAGCAGTTCTTC.

The genes are TRBV5-4 and TRBJ2-7; 10 nucleotides match TRBD2. In germline, CDR1 is SGHNT, CDR2 YYREEE (reference sequence). V lost 4 bases to trimming and J lost 4 bases; unmatched junction nucleotides: 11. The CDR3 spans 16 residues. The CDR3 bases are TGTGCCAGCAGCCCGGGAGAGCGGGAGGGAACTTACGAGCAGTACTTC. Protein sequence: CASSPGEREGTYEQYF. Using reference TRBV5-4 and TRBJ2-7 for the parts outside the CDR3, the full variable domain is ETGVTQSPTHLIKTRGQQVTLRCSSQSGHNTVSWYQQALGQGPQFIFQYYREEENGRGNFPPRFSGLQFPNYSSELNVNALELDDSALYLCASSPGEREGTYEQYFGPGTRLTVT.

The chain has TRBV10-3 and TRBJ2-5; TRBD2 is a possible D gene (7 bases). Between the trimmed V and J ends, which lost 10 bases and 3 bases, there was a span of 21 bases. The CDR3 is 15 residues long. Germline V gene lookup returns CDR1 ENHRY and CDR2 SYGVKD. The CDR3 DNA follows: TGTGCCACCCAGCAACTCGGGGGGCAAGAAGAGACCCAGTACTTC. Residues: CATQQLGGQEETQYF.

Of note for this clone: The sample contains more than one DNA sequence encoding this CDR3. This chain uses TRBV5-1 with TRBJ2-7, with D maybe TRBD1 (6 bases). V lost 0 bases and J lost 3, with 10 bases in between. The CDR3 runs to 14 residues. CDR1 is SGHRS, CDR2 YFSETQ, per germline. CDR3 in amino acids: CASSLGQAHYEQYF. The CDR3 nucleotides are TGCGCCAGCAGCTTGGGACAGGCCCACTACGAGCAGTACTTC.

The chain links TRBV6-1 to TRBJ1-5; 9 nucleotides agree with TRBD1. The CDR3 is 15 residues long. V dropped 5 bases and J dropped 2; count of bases not matched to a gene: 4. The germline gives CDR1 MNHNS, CDR2 SASEGT. In DNA, the CDR3 is TGTGCCAGCAGTTGGACAGGGGAGGGCAATCAGCCCCAGCATTTT. Protein product: CASSWTGEGNQPQHF.

Points on this clone: Additional DNA sequences in this sample encode the identical CDR3. The chain carries TRBV27 and TRBJ1-5; 9 bases map to TRBD1. The CDR3 length is 14 residues. Germline CDR1 reads MNHEY; CDR2 reads SMNVEV (reference sequence). The V segment lost 4 bases and the J segment 6 bases; nucleotides outside the gene matches: 4. The DNA for the CDR3 is TGTGCCAGCAGTTCGGACAGGGGAGGTCAGCCCCAGCATTTT. The encoded protein is CASSSDRGGQPQHF.

A note on this clone: This sequence may be a read error, since a much larger clone differs from it by one base. The chain combines TRBV5-5 with TRBJ1-2; D not certain. V gave up 0 bases and J gave up 1 base, with 4 bases separating them. This CDR3 spans 13 amino acids. Germline values: CDR1 SGHKS, CDR2 YYEKEE (reference sequence). DNA for the CDR3: TGTGCCAGCAGCTTGGAGGGTAACTATGGCTACACCTTC. Residues: CASSLEGNYGYTF.

Turning to this clone: The sample holds other DNA sequences that translate to the same CDR3. The chain carries TRBV7-3 and TRBJ2-7, with D perhaps matching TRBD2 (7 bases). CDR1 is SGHTA and CDR2 is FQGTGA in the germline V gene. CDR3 size: 15 residues. Trimming removed 5 bases from V and 0 bases from J, with 14 bases in between. This CDR3 is CASSPSGGLSYEQYF. CDR3 in DNA: TGTGCCAGCAGCCCCTCCGGGGGGCTCTCCTACGAGCAGTACTTC.

J is TRBJ2-7 and V is TRBV15; D is uncertain. The CDR3 length is 13 residues. Trimming pared 3 bases from V and 6 bases from J, leaving 12 bases between. Germline-derived CDR1 and CDR2 are LNHNV and YYDKDF (reference sequence). For the CDR3, the DNA is TGTGCCACCAGCAGTAAGTATGCCGGCGAGCAGTACTTC. Residues: CATSSKYAGEQYF.

V usage is TRBV5-8 and J usage is TRBJ2-5; 8 nucleotides align to TRBD1. V lost 0 bases and J lost 1; bases outside the gene matches: 2. Germline V gene data show CDR1 as SGHTS and CDR2 as YDEGEE. The CDR3 has 15 residues. CDR3: CASSLGDRSQETQYF. The CDR3, as DNA: TGTGCCAGCAGCTTGGGGGACAGGAGCCAAGAGACCCAGTACTTC.

The chain is built from TRBV7-2 and TRBJ2-3, with 8 nucleotides matching TRBD2. Losses at the gene ends were 5 bases for V and 3 bases for J; bases not matched to a gene: 4. This CDR3 spans 14 amino acids. Germline CDR1 and CDR2: SGHTA and FQGNSA. CDR3 residues: CASSLIAGTDTQYF. The CDR3 nucleotides read TGTGCCAGCAGCCTAATAGCGGGGACAGATACGCAGTATTTT.

The chain has TRBV28 and TRBJ1-2; TRBD1 is a possible D gene (5 bases). The CDR3 loop spans 11 amino acids. Germline loops: CDR1 MDHEN, CDR2 SYDVKM. V lost 4 bases to trimming and J lost 11 bases, with 11 bases between them. The CDR3 sequence: CASSSIEGYTF. CDR3 DNA sequence: TGTGCCAGCAGTTCAATTGAGGGGTACACCTTC.

The J gene is TRBJ2-3, the V gene TRBV11-2; D remains ambiguous. V lost 8 bases and J 1 base, leaving 10 bases between the germline ends. CDR3 length equals 13 residues. Germline CDR1 and CDR2: SGHAT and FQNNGV. The DNA for the CDR3 is TGTGCCAGCCTAAAGGCAGGCACAGATACGCAGTATTTT. Its protein product is CASLKAGTDTQYF.

The genes are TRBV29-1 and TRBJ2-2; tentative D call: TRBD1 (7 bases). The germline V gene encodes CDR1 SQVTM and CDR2 ANQGSEA. V lost 4 bases, J lost 1 base, and 13 bases lay in between. The CDR3 runs 15 residues. Here the CDR3 reads CSVARQGGNTGELFF. For the CDR3, the DNA is TGCAGCGTTGCTCGCCAGGGGGGGAACACCGGGGAGCTGTTTTTT.

This clone was picked up many times. The chain is built from TRBV9 and TRBJ1-5; D is uncertain. This CDR3 is 13 amino acids long. Trimming shortened V by 1 base and J by 0 bases, and 2 bases separated the two germline ends. Per germline, CDR1 SGDLS and CDR2 YYNGEE. This chain's CDR3 is CASSVSSNQPQHF. The CDR3 DNA sequence: TGTGCCAGCAGCGTAAGTAGCAATCAGCCCCAGCATTTT.

Ten or more counts support this clone. The chain couples TRBV6-6 to TRBJ1-2, with 7 bases matching TRBD1. CDR3 size: 14 residues. V was clipped by 6 bases and J by 8 bases; unmatched bases: 12. Germline V lookup: CDR1 MNHNY, CDR2 SVGAGI (reference sequence). The CDR3 loop reads CASRPGGYGSGYTF. DNA for the CDR3: TGTGCCAGCAGACCAGGGGGGTATGGTTCGGGCTACACCTTC.